The rows below give T cell receptor beta chains drawn from one sample of a study of T cell changes during pregnancy in multiple sclerosis. Generated by immunoSEQ multiplex PCR, the TCRdb table keeps only in-frame clones and is missing some. The table shows about 56,000 clones, with approximately 91% occurring only once. Here the sequenced sample was peripheral blood, taken after pregnancy. Receptor source: a female donor with multiple sclerosis, enrolled in a pregnancy study. CDR3s include the opening cysteine and the closing phenylalanine or tryptophan. Fields, in order: D gene, clone size, V gene, J gene, CDR3 protein, CDR3 DNA. The D gene is left open where the match is weak. Clone sizes are given selectively: once, few, many, or a class where the clone is expanded.

d_gene: TRBD2; abundance: -; v_gene: TRBV4-1; j_gene: TRBJ2-3; CDR3aa: CASRQPGGSTDTQYF; CDR3nt: TGCGCCAGCAGGCAACCCGGGGGGAGCACAGATACGCAGTATTTT
d_gene: -; abundance: few; v_gene: TRBV12-5; j_gene: TRBJ1-1; CDR3aa: CASGFQGRGNTEAFF; CDR3nt: TGTGCTAGTGGTTTCCAGGGTCGCGGGAACACTGAAGCTTTCTTT
d_gene: -; abundance: few; v_gene: TRBV2; j_gene: TRBJ1-1; CDR3aa: CASSVDPTLNMNTEAFF; CDR3nt: TGTGCCAGCAGTGTGGATCCGACATTAAACATGAACACTGAAGCTTTCTTT
d_gene: TRBD2; abundance: -; v_gene: TRBV5-4; j_gene: TRBJ2-3; CDR3aa: CASSATSGGASDTQYF; CDR3nt: TGTGCCAGCAGTGCTACTAGCGGGGGGGCCTCAGATACGCAGTATTTT
d_gene: TRBD2; abundance: -; v_gene: TRBV6-4; j_gene: TRBJ2-1; CDR3aa: CASSDLAGVYNEQFF; CDR3nt: TGTGCCAGCAGTGACCTAGCGGGGGTCTACAATGAGCAGTTCTTC
d_gene: TRBD2; abundance: -; v_gene: TRBV27; j_gene: TRBJ2-1; CDR3aa: CASSFSLPGTRSGWAYNEQFF; CDR3nt: TGTGCCAGCAGTTTTTCTCTCCCCGGGACTAGGTCGGGGTGGGCCTACAATGAGCAGTTCTTC
d_gene: -; abundance: -; v_gene: TRBV29-1; j_gene: TRBJ1-1; CDR3aa: CSVGSGEAFF; CDR3nt: TGCAGCGTTGGTAGCGGTGAAGCTTTCTTT
d_gene: -; abundance: -; v_gene: TRBV28; j_gene: TRBJ1-5; CDR3aa: CASRSPDRRQPQHF; CDR3nt: TGTGCCAGCAGGTCTCCGGACAGACGTCAGCCCCAGCATTTT
d_gene: -; abundance: -; v_gene: TRBV19; j_gene: TRBJ2-2; CDR3aa: CASSIGPRGGNTGELFF; CDR3nt: TGTGCCAGTAGTATCGGTCCCAGAGGGGGGAACACCGGGGAGCTGTTTTTT
d_gene: -; abundance: -; v_gene: TRBV5-4; j_gene: TRBJ2-7; CDR3aa: CASSTDSSYEQYF; CDR3nt: TGTGCCAGCAGCACTGACAGCTCCTACGAGCAGTACTTC
d_gene: -; abundance: once; v_gene: TRBV10-1; j_gene: TRBJ2-1; CDR3aa: CASSDPFYNEQFF; CDR3nt: TGCGCCAGCAGTGACCCGTTCTACAATGAGCAGTTCTTC
d_gene: -; abundance: -; v_gene: TRBV7-6; j_gene: TRBJ2-6; CDR3aa: CASSLAGSLGSNVLTF; CDR3nt: TGTGCCAGCAGCTTAGCCGGGAGTCTGGGGTCCAACGTCCTGACTTTC
d_gene: TRBD2; abundance: -; v_gene: TRBV11-2; j_gene: TRBJ2-1; CDR3aa: CASSLPLSGGSYNEQFF; CDR3nt: TGTGCCAGCAGCTTACCCCTTAGCGGGGGATCCTACAATGAGCAGTTCTTC
d_gene: -; abundance: once; v_gene: TRBV28; j_gene: TRBJ2-7; CDR3aa: CASSLESSYEQYF; CDR3nt: TGTGCCAGCAGTTTAGAGAGCTCCTACGAGCAGTACTTC
d_gene: -; abundance: -; v_gene: TRBV6-1; j_gene: TRBJ2-1; CDR3aa: CASSPSGIFYNEQFF; CDR3nt: TGTGCCAGCAGTCCGTCGGGGATTTTCTACAATGAGCAGTTCTTC
d_gene: TRBD1; abundance: -; v_gene: TRBV30; j_gene: TRBJ1-1; CDR3aa: CAWRLIGTGGMLRTEAFF; CDR3nt: TGTGCCTGGAGACTAATCGGGACAGGGGGCATGTTAAGGACTGAAGCTTTCTTT
d_gene: -; abundance: -; v_gene: TRBV28; j_gene: TRBJ1-2; CDR3aa: CASNAGTKGSYGYTF; CDR3nt: TGTGCCAGCAACGCCGGGACAAAGGGGAGCTATGGCTACACCTTC
d_gene: -; abundance: -; v_gene: TRBV28; j_gene: TRBJ2-3; CDR3aa: CASSFWGGPSTDTQYF; CDR3nt: TGTGCCAGCAGTTTCTGGGGGGGGCCTTCGACAGATACGCAGTATTTT
d_gene: -; abundance: -; v_gene: TRBV9; j_gene: TRBJ1-5; CDR3aa: CASSVRGVGPQHF; CDR3nt: TGTGCCAGCAGCGTAAGAGGAGTAGGGCCCCAGCATTTT
d_gene: TRBD1; abundance: -; v_gene: TRBV11-2; j_gene: TRBJ1-1; CDR3aa: CASKGPTGGDTEAFF; CDR3nt: TGTGCCAGCAAGGGGCCGACAGGGGGCGACACTGAAGCTTTCTTT
d_gene: -; abundance: -; v_gene: TRBV5-1; j_gene: TRBJ1-4; CDR3aa: CASSLEGVGNEKLFF; CDR3nt: TGCGCCAGCAGCTTGGAGGGGGTTGGTAATGAAAAACTGTTTTTT
d_gene: -; abundance: -; v_gene: TRBV5-1; j_gene: TRBJ1-1; CDR3aa: CASSLTGPPNTEAFF; CDR3nt: TGCGCCAGCAGCCTAACAGGCCCCCCGAACACTGAAGCTTTCTTT
d_gene: -; abundance: once; v_gene: TRBV7-2; j_gene: TRBJ2-1; CDR3aa: CASSRDTYNEQFF; CDR3nt: TGTGCCAGCAGCCGAGACACGTACAATGAGCAGTTCTTC
d_gene: -; abundance: -; v_gene: TRBV5-3; j_gene: TRBJ2-7; CDR3aa: CARRQGGLGEQYF; CDR3nt: TGTGCCAGAAGACAGGGCGGATTGGGAGAGCAGTACTTC
d_gene: TRBD2; abundance: -; v_gene: TRBV9; j_gene: TRBJ2-7; CDR3aa: CASSGGASGLYEQYF; CDR3nt: TGTGCCAGCAGCGGAGGGGCTAGCGGCCTCTACGAGCAGTACTTC
d_gene: TRBD2; abundance: -; v_gene: TRBV11-3; j_gene: TRBJ2-3; CDR3aa: CASSLRVRAGGLPDTQYF; CDR3nt: TGTGCCAGCAGCTTAAGGGTTCGAGCGGGGGGCCTCCCAGATACGCAGTATTTT
d_gene: -; abundance: -; v_gene: TRBV19; j_gene: TRBJ1-5; CDR3aa: CASSTGTPNQPQHF; CDR3nt: TGTGCCAGTAGTACCGGGACTCCCAATCAGCCCCAGCATTTT
d_gene: -; abundance: -; v_gene: TRBV5-1; j_gene: TRBJ1-1; CDR3aa: CASSLKIAGTEAFF; CDR3nt: TGCGCCAGCAGCTTGAAGATTGCAGGCACTGAAGCTTTCTTT
d_gene: TRBD1; abundance: -; v_gene: TRBV28; j_gene: TRBJ1-6; CDR3aa: CASSFVQGADNSPLHF; CDR3nt: TGTGCCAGCAGTTTCGTCCAGGGGGCCGATAATTCACCCCTCCACTTT
d_gene: TRBD1; abundance: -; v_gene: TRBV5-1; j_gene: TRBJ2-2; CDR3aa: CASSSTGTGVGELFF; CDR3nt: TGCGCCAGCAGCAGTACCGGGACAGGGGTTGGGGAGCTGTTTTTT
d_gene: TRBD2; abundance: -; v_gene: TRBV30; j_gene: TRBJ2-5; CDR3aa: CAWSVGAAGGLGETQYF; CDR3nt: TGTGCCTGGAGTGTAGGGGCGGCGGGGGGGTTGGGGGAGACCCAGTACTTC
d_gene: -; abundance: -; v_gene: TRBV4-3; j_gene: TRBJ2-1; CDR3aa: CASSQDSNRNEQFF; CDR3nt: TGCGCCAGCAGCCAAGATTCTAACAGAAATGAGCAGTTCTTC
d_gene: -; abundance: -; v_gene: TRBV27; j_gene: TRBJ2-3; CDR3aa: CASSAGLITDTQYF; CDR3nt: TGTGCCAGCAGTGCGGGGCTAATCACAGATACGCAGTATTTT
d_gene: -; abundance: few; v_gene: TRBV5-1; j_gene: TRBJ2-5; CDR3aa: CASSLGSTGQETQYF; CDR3nt: TGCGCCAGCAGCTTGGGATCGACAGGCCAAGAGACCCAGTACTTC
d_gene: -; abundance: -; v_gene: TRBV7-3; j_gene: TRBJ2-6; CDR3aa: CASSLDRSGANVLTF; CDR3nt: TGTGCCAGCAGCTTAGACAGATCTGGGGCCAACGTCCTGACTTTC
d_gene: TRBD1; abundance: -; v_gene: TRBV2; j_gene: TRBJ1-2; CDR3aa: CASAGQEDGYTF; CDR3nt: TGTGCCAGCGCTGGACAGGAGGATGGCTACACCTTC
d_gene: TRBD2; abundance: -; v_gene: TRBV19; j_gene: TRBJ2-1; CDR3aa: CASSIHRGGRGNEQFF; CDR3nt: TGTGCCAGTAGTATTCACCGGGGGGGCCGGGGCAATGAGCAGTTCTTC
d_gene: TRBD1; abundance: -; v_gene: TRBV19; j_gene: TRBJ1-2; CDR3aa: CASSPTGTGNYGYTF; CDR3nt: TGTGCCAGTAGTCCAACCGGGACAGGGAACTATGGCTACACCTTC
d_gene: -; abundance: -; v_gene: TRBV18; j_gene: TRBJ1-5; CDR3aa: CASSPPAGVLNQPQHF; CDR3nt: TGTGCCAGCTCACCACCGGCGGGTGTTTTAAATCAGCCCCAGCATTTT
d_gene: -; abundance: -; v_gene: TRBV27; j_gene: TRBJ1-1; CDR3aa: CASSLLGGFGTEAFF; CDR3nt: TGTGCCAGCAGTTTATTGGGGGGGTTTGGGACTGAAGCTTTCTTT
d_gene: TRBD1; abundance: -; v_gene: TRBV5-4; j_gene: TRBJ2-1; CDR3aa: CASSLGQGNTYNEQFF; CDR3nt: TGTGCCAGCAGCTTGGGACAGGGAAATACGTACAATGAGCAGTTCTTC
d_gene: TRBD1; abundance: -; v_gene: TRBV13; j_gene: TRBJ1-6; CDR3aa: CASSYQTGGYSPLHF; CDR3nt: TGTGCCAGCAGCTACCAAACAGGGGGTTACTCACCCCTCCACTTT
d_gene: TRBD1; abundance: -; v_gene: TRBV5-6; j_gene: TRBJ1-2; CDR3aa: CASSAWGQGTYGYTF; CDR3nt: TGTGCCAGCAGCGCCTGGGGACAGGGGACCTATGGCTACACCTTC
d_gene: -; abundance: -; v_gene: TRBV7-9; j_gene: TRBJ1-1; CDR3aa: CASSLQENTEAFF; CDR3nt: TGTGCCAGCAGCTTACAGGAGAACACTGAAGCTTTCTTT
d_gene: -; abundance: -; v_gene: TRBV6-1; j_gene: TRBJ2-3; CDR3aa: CASSDLILTNTQYF; CDR3nt: TGTGCCAGCAGTGATTTAATTCTCACAAATACGCAGTATTTT